These 15 T cell receptor beta chains came from one sample sequenced in a study of blood T cells in healthy people across ages (dated by TCRdb to the mid-2010s). Library generation was performed with 5' RACE. Sequencing instrument: Illumina HiSeq 2500. A second PCR of roughly 7 to 11 cycles was performed with a sample-barcoded 5' primer and a J-beta primer mix. Using fastp trimming at Q25 and MiXCR clonotype assembly, TCRdb reanalyzed the public sequencing data and kept in-frame beta chains. Rows are unified per CDR3 protein, each entry keeping the most common DNA and genes. This sample has about 1.4 million distinct CDR3 sequences in its table, and around 55% of those were observed once. More than 6% of the sample rests with the top ten. The source material was blood. Receptor source: a man aged 18 to 29 in good health.

This chain joins TRBV4-1 and TRBJ2-2, with D perhaps matching TRBD1 or TRBD2 (5 bases each). The CDR3 contains 14 residues. The V gene lost 4 bases and the J gene lost 5 bases, with 11 bases spanning the gap. The V gene's germline CDR1 is MGHRA and CDR2 YSYEKL. The CDR3 sequence is CASSPGAATGELFF. CDR3 DNA: TGCGCCAGCAGCCCCGGGGCCGCAACCGGGGAGCTGTTTTTT.

This clonotype appeared a few times. The DNA for the CDR3 is TGTGCCAGCAGTGTTTCTAGCGGGAGCCCGACCAATGAGCAGTTCTTC. Protein: CASSVSSGSPTNEQFF. This rearrangement joins TRBV25-1 to TRBJ2-1; 10 bases align to TRBD2. V trimming: 4 bases; J trimming: 6 bases; junction bases outside the gene matches: 9. The CDR3 sequence is 16 residues long. Germline values: CDR1 MGHDK, CDR2 SYGVNS.

This clonotype was recorded a few times. The chain is built from TRBV28 and TRBJ2-3; 15 positions match TRBD2. V shed 7 bases, J shed 1 base, and the junction held 12 bases outside the gene matches. This CDR3 has 19 residues. Germline V gives CDR1 MDHEN, CDR2 SYDVKM. Here the CDR3 DNA reads TGTGCCAGCACCCATCTGGGACTAGCGGGGGGATCGGGCACAGATACGCAGTATTTT. Translation gives CASTHLGLAGGSGTDTQYF.

This clonotype has only one observation. The chain joins TRBV2 to TRBJ2-3, with a weak D call TRBD2 (5 bases). Germline V lookup: CDR1 SNHLY, CDR2 FYNNEI. This CDR3 is built from 14 residues. With 9 bases removed from V and 5 bases from J, the gap between germline ends came to 18 bases. CDR3 nucleotide sequence: TGTGCCAGAACCTTGGCGAGGGCGGGAGATACGCAGTATTTT. This encodes CARTLARAGDTQYF.

The V gene is TRBV12-3 or TRBV12-4, the J gene TRBJ1-2; unclear D gene. V lost 3 bases, J lost 8 bases, and 16 bases lay in between. The CDR3 length is 14 residues. This CDR3 is CASSFEGGREGYTF. CDR3 nucleotide sequence: TGTGCCAGCAGTTTTGAGGGAGGGAGAGAGGGCTACACCTTC.

The rearrangement links TRBV10-3 to TRBJ2-7; the D call may be TRBD1 or TRBD2 (5 bases each). Germline lookup yields CDR1 ENHRY and CDR2 SYGVKD. V was shortened by 6 bases and J by 4 bases, with 22 bases between the two germline ends. CDR3 size: 16 residues. This CDR3 reads CAISPGPHELKYEQYF. CDR3 coding DNA: TGTGCCATCAGCCCGGGACCGCACGAATTAAAATACGAGCAGTACTTC.

The gene calls are TRBV28 and TRBJ2-7; 9 nucleotides match TRBD1. V was pared by 7 bases and J by 5 bases, with 12 bases of the junction left unmatched. The V gene's germline CDR1 is MDHEN and CDR2 SYDVKM. The CDR3 has 15 residues. As DNA, the CDR3 is TGTGCCAGCAAAGTGCCGAGACAGGGGGATCACGAGCAGTACTTC. Its protein product is CASKVPRQGDHEQYF.

The chain links TRBV29-1 to TRBJ2-5, with D unresolved. The CDR3 is 12 residues long. The germline V gene has CDR1 SQVTM and CDR2 ANQGSEA. Between the trimmed V and J ends, which lost 3 bases and 4 bases, there was a span of 9 bases. The CDR3 sequence: CSVDSIGETQYF. CDR3 bases: TGCAGCGTTGACTCCATAGGAGAGACCCAGTACTTC. Looking up the rest from reference TRBV29-1 and TRBJ2-5 gives the full variable domain: SAVISQKPSRDICQRGTSLTIQCQVDSQVTMMFWYRQQPGQSLTLIATANQGSEATYESGFVIDKFPISRPNLTFSTLTVSNMSPEDSSIYLCSVDSIGETQYFGPGTRLLVL.

The chain is built from TRBV21-1 and TRBJ2-4; the table assigns TRBD1, which was not confirmed against the DNA. The end of the DNA is better explained by TRBJ2-7, so the J call may be wrong. TRBV21-1 is a known pseudogene. This CDR3 has 15 residues. DNA of the CDR3: TGTGCCAGCAGCATCCGGGACAGGGGTAACTACGAGCAGTACTTC. This translates into CASSIRDRGNYEQYF.

This chain's CDR3 is CASSVVRSPLHF. The DNA of the CDR3 is TGTGCCAGTTCAGTAGTCCGATCACCCCTCCACTTT. This chain joins TRBV12-3 or TRBV12-4 and TRBJ1-6; no firm D call. The CDR3 contains 12 residues. Trimming stripped 9 bases from V and 10 bases from J, with 13 bases between.

The V call is TRBV20-1, the J call TRBJ2-7, with 9 bases aligning to TRBD2. This CDR3 has 14 amino acids. The germline gives CDR1 DFQATT, CDR2 SNEGSKA (reference sequence). The V gene end was trimmed by 7 bases and the J gene end by 1 base; junction bases not matched to a gene: 8. The CDR3 loop is CSVSGRISSYEQYF. The DNA for the CDR3 is TGCAGTGTCAGCGGGAGGATATCTTCCTACGAGCAGTACTTC.

The genes are TRBV6-1 and TRBJ2-7, with 7 bases matching TRBD1. Germline CDR1 is MNHNS and CDR2 is SASEGT. V lost 6 bases to trimming and J lost 0 bases; unmatched junction nucleotides: 11. The CDR3 runs 16 residues. CDR3 region: CASRMTQTGTSYEQYF. CDR3 nucleotide sequence: TGTGCCAGCAGGATGACTCAGACAGGGACCTCCTACGAGCAGTACTTC.

The chain joins TRBV4-1 to TRBJ1-3; the match to TRBD1 covers 8 bases. Trimming at V came to 1 base and at J to 3 bases, leaving 5 bases not matched to a gene. Germline CDR1 is MGHRA and CDR2 is YSYEKL. The CDR3 spans 16 residues. CDR3 bases: TGCGCCAGCAGCCAAGTTACGGACAGGGATGGAAACACCATATATTTT. It yields the protein CASSQVTDRDGNTIYF.

V is TRBV11-3 and J is TRBJ2-1; weak D call: TRBD1 (7 bases). The CDR3 length is 16 residues. V lost 5 bases, J lost 6 bases, and 20 bases lay in between. Germline loops: CDR1 SGHNT, CDR2 YENEEA. CDR3 protein: CASSHLRRGLPNEQFF. CDR3 bases: TGTGCCAGCAGCCATCTCCGGAGGGGGCTCCCCAATGAGCAGTTCTTC.

This clonotype showed up just a few times. V gene TRBV30 combines with J gene TRBJ1-2, with D possibly TRBD1 on 5 matching bases. The CDR3 runs 13 residues. Trimming removed 5 bases from V and 1 base from J, with 11 bases in between. Germline values: CDR1 GTSNPN, CDR2 SVGIG (reference sequence). CDR3 nucleotide sequence: TGTGCCTGGGGCAGGGAAAGTAACTATGGCTACACCTTC. Its translation is CAWGRESNYGYTF.